This entry is about one TCR beta chain. As yet, its antigen is unknown. The data derive from a study of cytomegalovirus exposure and HLA in healthy donors. Whole-study context: Unique TCRs from HLA-typed donors, around 79 million of them, were held in an early data release.

This CDR3 has 13 residues. The V end was cut by 3 bases, the J end by 8 bases, with 11 bases between. The V gene's germline CDR1 is GTSNPN and CDR2 SVGIG (reference sequence). Findings and limits, study-wide: Common viral pathogens seemed, in a later analysis, to connect with several of the most significant clusters. Later analysis indicated greater clonal expansion among HLA-associated TCR beta chains than among equally common other chains.

With 60 Vbeta and 13 Jbeta primers, the PCR was carried out. Method: immunoSEQ multiplex PCR; TCRdb's copy keeps in-frame clones and lacks some. Of approximately 150,000 clones listed, more than 60% are singletons. The material sequenced was PBMCs. This TCR derives from a man aged 35-49 years in good health and CMV-seronegative. This chain links TRBV30 with TRBJ1-6, with a possible D match to TRBD1 (5 bases). The CDR3 spells CAWRAGTYSPLHF. DNA for the CDR3: TGTGCCTGGAGGGCAGGGACTTATTCACCCCTCCACTTT.